The sequence of this TCR beta chain was determined in a study of OX40 agonist ivuxolimab in advanced cancers. For the study at large: As their treatment, patients were administered ivuxolimab, an agonistic anti-OX40 (CD134) antibody. At doses from 0.01 to 10 mg/kg, patients were given intravenous ivuxolimab every 2 weeks.

Sequenced by immunoSEQ multiplex PCR; TCRdb stores in-frame clones only, minus some. The sample gives tens of thousands of clones, about 90% of which show up once; 8.7% is in the top ten. The CDR3 is 16 residues long. With V trimmed by 1 base and J by 4 bases, 4 bases remained unmatched. Germline values: CDR1 MNHEY, CDR2 SMNVEV (reference sequence). The V gene is TRBV27, the J gene TRBJ2-1; 10 bases are shared with TRBD1. This receptor was obtained from an adult with an advanced solid tumor such as melanoma, head and neck, liver or kidney cancer. The sample here was CD4+ or CD8+ T cells sorted from blood, taken in a trial of the OX40 agonist ivuxolimab. The CDR3, as DNA: TGTGCCAGCAGTTTATTTGGACAGGGGGGTTACAATGAGCAGTTCTTC. Its protein product is CASSLFGQGGYNEQFF.